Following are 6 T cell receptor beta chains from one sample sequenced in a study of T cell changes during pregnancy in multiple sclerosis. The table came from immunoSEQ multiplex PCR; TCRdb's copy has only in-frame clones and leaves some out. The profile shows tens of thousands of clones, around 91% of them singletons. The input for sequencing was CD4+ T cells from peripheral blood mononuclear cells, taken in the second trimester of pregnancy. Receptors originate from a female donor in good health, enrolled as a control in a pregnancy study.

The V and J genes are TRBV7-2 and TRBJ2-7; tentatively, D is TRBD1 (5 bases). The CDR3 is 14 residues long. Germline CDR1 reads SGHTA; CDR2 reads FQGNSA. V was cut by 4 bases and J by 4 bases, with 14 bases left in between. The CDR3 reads CASSSDSGIYEQYF. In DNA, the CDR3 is TGTGCCAGCAGCTCCGACTCAGGGATTTACGAGCAGTACTTC.

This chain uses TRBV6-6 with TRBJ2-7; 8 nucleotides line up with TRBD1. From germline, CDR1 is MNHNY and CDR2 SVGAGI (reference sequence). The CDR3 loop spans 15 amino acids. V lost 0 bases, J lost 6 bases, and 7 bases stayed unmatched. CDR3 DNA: TGTGCCAGCAGTTACTCGAGACAGGGGACTGGCGAGCAGTACTTC. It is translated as CASSYSRQGTGEQYF.

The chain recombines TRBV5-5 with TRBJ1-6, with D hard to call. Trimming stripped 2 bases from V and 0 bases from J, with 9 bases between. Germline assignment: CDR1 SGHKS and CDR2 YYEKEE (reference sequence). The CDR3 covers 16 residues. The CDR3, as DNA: TGTGCCAGCAGCTTACGGGGAAGCTCCTATAATTCACCCCTCCACTTT. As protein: CASSLRGSSYNSPLHF. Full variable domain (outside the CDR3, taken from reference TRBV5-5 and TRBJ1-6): DAGVTQSPTHLIKTRGQQVTLRCSPISGHKSVSWYQQVLGQGPQFIFQYYEKEERGRGNFPDRFSARQFPNYSSELNVNALLLGDSALYLCASSLRGSSYNSPLHFGNGTRLTVT.

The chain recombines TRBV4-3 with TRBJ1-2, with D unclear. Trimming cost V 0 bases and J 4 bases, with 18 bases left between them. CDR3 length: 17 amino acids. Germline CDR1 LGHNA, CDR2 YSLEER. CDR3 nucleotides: TGCGCCAGCAGCCAAGAGAGAGGCTCCCTTGCTACCTATGGCTACACCTTC. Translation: CASSQERGSLATYGYTF.

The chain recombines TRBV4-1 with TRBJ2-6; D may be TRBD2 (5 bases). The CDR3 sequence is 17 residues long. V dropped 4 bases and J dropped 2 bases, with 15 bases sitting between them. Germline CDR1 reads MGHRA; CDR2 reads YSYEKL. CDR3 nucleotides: TGCGCCAGCAGCCCGGCAGGTAGAGGGACTGGGGCCAACGTCCTGACTTTC. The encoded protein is CASSPAGRGTGANVLTF.

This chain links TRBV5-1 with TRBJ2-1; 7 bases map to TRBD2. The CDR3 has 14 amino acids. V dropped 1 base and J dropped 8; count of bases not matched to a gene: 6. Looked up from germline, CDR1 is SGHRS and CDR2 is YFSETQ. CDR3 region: CASSLQAGRDEQFF. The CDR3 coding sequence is TGCGCCAGCAGCTTGCAGGCAGGGAGGGATGAGCAGTTCTTC.